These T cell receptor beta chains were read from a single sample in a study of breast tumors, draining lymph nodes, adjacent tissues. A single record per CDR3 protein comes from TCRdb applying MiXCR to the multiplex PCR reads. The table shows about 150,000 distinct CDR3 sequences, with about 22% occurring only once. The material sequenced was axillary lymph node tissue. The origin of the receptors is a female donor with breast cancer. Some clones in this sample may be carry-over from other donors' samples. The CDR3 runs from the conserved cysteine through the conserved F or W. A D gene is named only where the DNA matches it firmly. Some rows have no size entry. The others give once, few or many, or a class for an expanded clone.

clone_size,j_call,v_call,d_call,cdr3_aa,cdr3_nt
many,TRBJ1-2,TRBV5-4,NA,CASSFMGRPNYGYTF,TGTGCCAGCAGCTTTATGGGCCGACCTAACTATGGCTACACCTTC
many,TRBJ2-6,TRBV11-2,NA,CASSLRGSSGANVLTF,TGTGCCAGCAGCTTACGCGGGTCCTCTGGGGCCAACGTCCTGACTTTC
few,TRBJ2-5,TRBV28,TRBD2,CASRTSGQETQYF,TGTGCCAGCAGGACTAGCGGGCAAGAGACCCAGTACTTC
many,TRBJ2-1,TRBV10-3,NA,CAIRPSGLTQDYNEQFF,TGTGCCATCAGGCCTTCGGGACTGACACAGGACTACAATGAGCAGTTCTTC
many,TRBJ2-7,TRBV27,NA,CASSLRQGGGLGENF,TGTGCCAGCAGTCTTCGACAGGGAGGGGGCCTGGGAGAAAACTTC
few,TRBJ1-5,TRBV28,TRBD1,CASSRRQGAYSNQPQHF,TGTGCCAGCAGTCGCCGACAGGGGGCTTATAGCAATCAGCCCCAGCATTTT
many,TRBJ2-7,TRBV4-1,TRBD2,CASRRQRGEAGGRYEQYF,TGCGCCAGCAGGCGGCAACGGGGAGAGGCGGGAGGGCGGTACGAGCAGTACTTC
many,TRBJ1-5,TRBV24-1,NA,CATSDTSGKNQPQHF,TGTGCCACCAGTGACACCTCCGGGAAAAATCAGCCCCAGCATTTT
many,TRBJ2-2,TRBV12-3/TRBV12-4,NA,CASSPSLGGGPRTGELFF,TGTGCCAGCAGTCCCTCACTAGGGGGAGGGCCTCGCACCGGGGAGCTGTTTTTT
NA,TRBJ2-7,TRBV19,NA,CASSPIQGYEQYF,TGTGCCAGTAGCCCAATCCAGGGGTACGAGCAGTACTTC
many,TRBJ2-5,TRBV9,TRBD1,CASSPGRGTGFETQYF,TGTGCCAGCAGCCCAGGACGGGGGACAGGGTTTGAGACCCAGTACTTC
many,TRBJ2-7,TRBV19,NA,CASSIRSDSYYEQYF,TGTGCCAGTAGTATAAGAAGTGACAGCTATTACGAGCAGTACTTC
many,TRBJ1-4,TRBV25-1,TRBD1,CASSASRGQTNEKLFF,TGTGCCAGCAGTGCGTCCAGGGGGCAGACTAATGAAAAACTGTTTTTT
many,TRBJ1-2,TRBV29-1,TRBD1,CSVGQDRGYGYTF,TGCAGCGTTGGTCAGGACAGGGGCTATGGCTACACCTTC
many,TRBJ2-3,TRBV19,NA,CASNPADTDTQYF,TGTGCCAGTAACCCAGCCGACACAGATACGCAGTATTTT
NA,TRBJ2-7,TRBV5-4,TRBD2,CASSPPTGLAGRYEQYF,TGTGCTAGCAGCCCGCCCACAGGACTAGCGGGACGGTACGAGCAGTACTTC
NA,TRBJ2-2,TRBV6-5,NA,CASRPGGGNTGELFF,TGTGCCAGCAGGCCAGGGGGGGGTAACACCGGGGAGCTGTTTTTT
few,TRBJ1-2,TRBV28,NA,CASIRGGNNGYTF,TGTGCCAGCATCCGGGGGGGGAACAATGGCTACACCTTC
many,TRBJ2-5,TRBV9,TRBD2,CASSVEIPQRTSGQETQYF,TGTGCCAGCAGCGTAGAAATACCCCAAAGGACTAGCGGTCAAGAGACCCAGTACTTC
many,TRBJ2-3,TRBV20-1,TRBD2,CSAWAGGTDTQYF,TGCAGTGCATGGGCGGGAGGGACAGATACGCAGTATTTT
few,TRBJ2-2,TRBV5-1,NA,CASSLGGPGGELFF,TGCGCCAGCAGCTTAGGAGGGCCGGGCGGGGAGCTGTTTTTT
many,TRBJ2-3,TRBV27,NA,CASSLFGVISTDTQYF,TGTGCCAGCAGTTTGTTCGGGGTCATCAGCACAGATACGCAGTATTTT
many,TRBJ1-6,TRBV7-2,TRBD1,CASSTTGIPSPLHF,TGTGCCAGCAGCACGACAGGGATTCCCTCACCCCTCCACTTT
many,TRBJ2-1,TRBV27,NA,CASSSRARANNEQFF,TGTGCCAGCAGTAGCCGTGCCAGGGCAAACAATGAGCAGTTCTTC
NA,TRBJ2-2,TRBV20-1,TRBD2,CSASAGVVTGELFF,TGCAGTGCCTCAGCGGGAGTTGTAACCGGGGAGCTGTTTTTT
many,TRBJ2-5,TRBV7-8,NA,CASSLGGDQETQYF,TGTGCCAGCAGCTTAGGCGGGGACCAAGAGACCCAGTACTTC
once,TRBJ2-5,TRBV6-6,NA,CASSRIGGVGQETQYF,TGTGCCAGCAGTAGAATCGGGGGAGTGGGCCAAGAGACCCAGTACTTC
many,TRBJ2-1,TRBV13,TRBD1,CASSLRQGWNNEQFF,TGTGCCAGCAGCCTTAGACAGGGGTGGAACAATGAGCAGTTCTTC
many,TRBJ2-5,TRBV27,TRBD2,CASSPRTRFEETQYF,TGTGCCAGCAGTCCCAGGACTAGATTTGAAGAGACCCAGTACTTC
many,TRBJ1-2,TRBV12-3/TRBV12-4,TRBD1,CASSLGQSYGYTF,TGTGCCAGCAGTTTGGGACAGAGTTATGGCTACACCTTC
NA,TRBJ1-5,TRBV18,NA,CASSGDRNQPQHF,TGTGCCAGCTCAGGGGACCGCAATCAGCCCCAGCATTTT
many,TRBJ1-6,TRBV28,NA,CASRRDRNSPLHF,TGTGCCAGCAGAAGGGACCGAAATTCACCCCTCCACTTT
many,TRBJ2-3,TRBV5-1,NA,CASSSSEGVADTQYF,TGCGCCAGCAGCTCCTCGGAAGGGGTGGCAGATACGCAGTATTTT
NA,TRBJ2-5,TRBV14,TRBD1,CAGSQGPGQGSQETQYF,TGTGCCGGCAGCCAAGGTCCGGGACAGGGGAGCCAAGAGACCCAGTACTTC
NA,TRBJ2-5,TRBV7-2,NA,CASSQTRGYQETQYF,TGTGCCAGCAGCCAGACTAGAGGTTACCAAGAGACCCAGTACTTC
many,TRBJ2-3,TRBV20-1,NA,CSARGLTDTQYF,TGCAGTGCTAGAGGCCTCACAGATACGCAGTATTTT
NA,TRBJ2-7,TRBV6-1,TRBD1,CASTRDRRSYEQYF,TGTGCCAGCACCCGGGACAGGAGGTCCTACGAGCAGTACTTC
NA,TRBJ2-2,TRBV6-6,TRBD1,CASSLQGAGELFF,TGTGCCAGCAGCCTACAGGGGGCCGGGGAGCTGTTTTTT
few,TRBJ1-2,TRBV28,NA,CASSLIGQPYGYTF,TGTGCCAGCAGTTTAATCGGGCAGCCCTATGGCTACACCTTC
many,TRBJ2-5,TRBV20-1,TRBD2,CSASRLAGIQETQYF,TGCAGTGCTAGTCGACTAGCGGGCATCCAAGAGACCCAGTACTTC
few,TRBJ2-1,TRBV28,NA,CASLRRANNEQFF,TGTGCCAGCCTCCGTCGCGCGAACAATGAGCAGTTCTTC
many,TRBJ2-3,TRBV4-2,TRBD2,CASSQDGLAGGDTQYF,TGTGCCAGCAGCCAAGACGGCCTAGCGGGAGGAGATACGCAGTATTTT
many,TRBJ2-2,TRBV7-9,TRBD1,CASSFRQGWSGELFF,TGTGCCAGCAGCTTCAGACAGGGGTGGAGCGGGGAGCTGTTTTTT
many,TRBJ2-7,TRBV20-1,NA,CSAFPRQGGDEQYF,TGCAGTGCTTTTCCCCGACAGGGAGGGGACGAGCAGTACTTC
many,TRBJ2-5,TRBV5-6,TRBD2,CASSLTSGIQTQYF,TGTGCCAGCAGCCTGACGAGCGGGATTCAGACCCAGTACTTC